A single sample is the source of the 16 T cell receptor beta chains below, sequenced in a study of T cells in tuberculosis. Only in-frame clones appear in the TCRdb table, and some are missing; sequencing was by immunoSEQ multiplex PCR. Of tens of thousands of clones in the sample, 85% to 95% were seen once. Sequenced: PBMCs. The receptors stem from a donor between 10 and 35 years old with latent tuberculosis or without tuberculosis infection. Some clones in this sample may be carry-over from other donors' samples.

In its sample, this clone was seen a few times. V is TRBV6-6 and J is TRBJ2-7, with D possibly being TRBD2 (5 bases). V was trimmed by 5 bases and J by 7 bases, leaving 21 bases between them. CDR1 and CDR2 (germline): MNHNY, SVGAGI (reference sequence). The CDR3 is 15 amino acids. CDR3 bases: TGTGCCAGCAGTACATGGAGGCCCCCATCGGGAGAGCAGTACTTC. Protein sequence: CASSTWRPPSGEQYF.

The gene calls are TRBV7-3 and TRBJ2-1; D perhaps matches TRBD1 (5 bases). Trimming stripped 6 bases from V and 11 bases from J, with 11 bases between. In germline, CDR1 is SGHTA, CDR2 FQGTGA. The CDR3 is 11 amino acids. The CDR3 here is CASSSTDKQFF. For the CDR3, the DNA is TGTGCCAGCAGTTCGACAGACAAGCAGTTCTTC.

The DNA of the CDR3 is TGTGCCAGCAGCTCCGGGACTAGCATTACCTACGAGCAGTACTTC. Residues: CASSSGTSITYEQYF. The chain is built from TRBV7-2 and TRBJ2-7, with 9 positions matching TRBD2. The V gene's germline CDR1 is SGHTA and CDR2 FQGNSA. The CDR3 sequence is 15 residues long. Germline trimming cut 4 bases from V and 2 bases from J; bases unmatched to any gene: 6.

The V and J genes are TRBV19 and TRBJ1-2, with D unclear. The germline V and J ends were trimmed by 6 bases and 1 base, with 9 bases remaining between them. The length of the CDR3 is 13 residues. Germline loops: CDR1 LNHDA, CDR2 SQIVND (reference sequence). The CDR3 loop is CASREQLNYGYTF. The CDR3 DNA sequence: TGTGCCAGTAGGGAACAGCTTAACTATGGCTACACCTTC.

V gene TRBV4-2 combines with J gene TRBJ2-1; 14 nucleotides align to TRBD2. Germline V gene sequence: CDR1 LGHNA, CDR2 YNFKEQ. The CDR3 has 14 residues. Trimming took 6 bases from V and 9 from J; bases not matched to a gene: 4. CDR3 amino acids: CASRGLAGEGEQFF. CDR3 in DNA: TGTGCCAGCAGGGGACTAGCGGGAGAGGGTGAGCAGTTCTTC.

The CDR3 is CATSGSGGDYTDTQYF. As DNA, the CDR3 is TGTGCCACCAGCGGCTCAGGGGGAGACTACACAGATACGCAGTATTTT. The genes are TRBV27 and TRBJ2-3; 7 bases fit TRBD1. Trimming removed 10 bases from V and 2 bases from J; junction bases left unmatched: 15. In germline, CDR1 is MNHEY, CDR2 SMNVEV (reference sequence). The CDR3 length is 16 residues.

The chain is built from TRBV9 and TRBJ2-1; 7 nucleotides line up with TRBD2. V lost 3 bases, J lost 6 bases, and 6 bases stayed unmatched. Looked up from germline, CDR1 is SGDLS and CDR2 is YYNGEE. This CDR3 is built from 14 residues. Written as DNA, the CDR3 is TGTGCCAGCAGCGCCCTACTAGCGAGCAATGAGCAGTTCTTC. It is translated as CASSALLASNEQFF.

The chain combines TRBV7-9 with TRBJ2-3; no firm D call. Germline-derived CDR1 and CDR2 are SEHNR and FQNEAQ (reference sequence). The CDR3 extends over 17 amino acids. Trimming removed 0 bases at V and 4 bases at J, with 17 bases between. The CDR3 region is CASSLAASGGAADTQYF. CDR3 nucleotides: TGTGCCAGCAGCTTAGCGGCGAGTGGTGGCGCGGCAGATACGCAGTATTTT.

The J gene is TRBJ2-5, the V gene TRBV5-1; 8 nucleotides agree with TRBD1. Trimming took 0 bases from V and 1 from J; bases not matched to a gene: 5. The CDR3 is 16 residues long. Germline V lookup: CDR1 SGHRS, CDR2 YFSETQ. The DNA of the CDR3 is TGCGCCAGCAGCTTGGCAGCAACAGGGGGCCAAGAGACCCAGTACTTC. It codes for CASSLAATGGQETQYF.

J is TRBJ2-1 and V is TRBV2; 14 bases align to TRBD2. V dropped 7 bases and J dropped 6; count of bases not matched to a gene: 5. Germline-derived CDR1 and CDR2 are SNHLY and FYNNEI. This CDR3 region has 15 residues. The CDR3 is CASKRGLAGANEQFF. In DNA form, the CDR3 reads TGTGCCAGCAAGAGGGGACTAGCGGGAGCCAATGAGCAGTTCTTC.

This chain uses TRBV2 with TRBJ2-3; 9 bases agree with TRBD2. Trimming cost V 8 bases and J 4 bases; bases outside gene matches: 13. This CDR3 comprises 16 residues. Germline assignment: CDR1 SNHLY and CDR2 FYNNEI. The CDR3 DNA follows: TGTGCCAGCGGGGGTCTGGCGGGAGGGCCCCCAGATACGCAGTATTTT. It specifies CASGGLAGGPPDTQYF.

This rearrangement joins TRBV5-1 to TRBJ2-7, with a tentative D call TRBD1 (5 bases). Trimming removed 0 bases from V and 0 bases from J, with 10 bases in between. CDR3 size: 15 residues. Germline CDR1 is SGHRS and CDR2 is YFSETQ. The DNA of the CDR3 is TGCGCCAGCAGCTTGGATAAGGGGCCCTCCTACGAGCAGTACTTC. Its translation is CASSLDKGPSYEQYF.

This chain uses TRBV10-2 with TRBJ2-7; D possibly corresponds to TRBD2 (7 bases). The CDR3 extends over 13 amino acids. CDR1 is WSHSY, CDR2 SAAADI, per germline. V was trimmed by 6 bases and J by 5 bases, leaving 14 bases between them. Here the CDR3 reads CASRRGGGDEQYF. CDR3 nucleotide sequence: TGCGCCAGCAGGAGGGGGGGCGGCGACGAGCAGTACTTC.

J is TRBJ2-3 and V is TRBV6-4, with 8 bases that match TRBD2. After removal of 6 bases from V and 5 bases from J, the junction contained 4 bases not matched to a gene. The CDR3 contains 13 residues. Germline loops: CDR1 MRHNA, CDR2 SNTAGT. DNA of the CDR3: TGTGCCAGCAGCGCGGGAGGTAAAGATACGCAGTATTTT. It encodes CASSAGGKDTQYF.

The chain employs TRBV30 and TRBJ2-1, with TRBD2 matching 10 bases. Germline V lookup: CDR1 GTSNPN, CDR2 SVGIG (reference sequence). This CDR3 region has 15 residues. J gave up 8 bases and V 4 bases, and 11 bases lay outside the gene matches. As DNA, the CDR3 is TGTGCCTGGACCCTAGCGGGGGCCTGGGGGCATGAGCAGTTCTTC. The encoded protein is CAWTLAGAWGHEQFF. Full variable domain (missing parts from reference TRBV30 and TRBJ2-1): SQTIHQWPATLVQPVGSPLSLECTVEGTSNPNLYWYRQAAGRGLQLLFYSVGIGQISSEVPQNLSASRPQDRQFILSSKKLLLSDSGFYLCAWTLAGAWGHEQFFGPGTRLTVL.

This chain joins TRBV7-3 and TRBJ2-2; TRBD1 might be the D (5 bases). V was trimmed by 5 bases and J by 5 bases, leaving 18 bases between them. Germline-derived CDR1 and CDR2 are SGHTA and FQGTGA. This CDR3 comprises 16 residues. Written as DNA, the CDR3 is TGTGCCAGCAGCACCTTTTCAGGGATAGATACCGGGGAGCTGTTTTTT. This encodes CASSTFSGIDTGELFF.